This T cell receptor beta chain was recorded in a study of CD8 T cells in ankylosing spondylitis. The CDR3 has 12 residues. Germline CDR1 is MDHEN and CDR2 is SYDVKM. Trimming shortened V by 2 bases and J by 4 bases, and 3 bases separated the two germline ends. This clonotype was found many times. TCRdb redid the calling of the 5' RACE reads with MiXCR, one entry per CDR3 protein. The data show under 150,000 distinct CDR3 sequences, with 7% to 9% seen just once and approximately 6.8% held by the top ten. This receptor was obtained from a male donor with ankylosing spondylitis. The sequencing input was synovial fluid, either unsorted or a sorted T cell fraction (not recorded which). The chain recombines TRBV28 with TRBJ2-1, with D uncertain. CDR3 coding DNA: TGTGCCAGCAGTTTAGTATACAATGAGCAGTTCTTC. This sequence encodes CASSLVYNEQFF.